One and the same sample provided the 29 T cell receptor beta chains below, sequenced in a study of response to subunit inactivated influenza vaccine. TCRdb re-analysed the RT-PCR reads in MiXCR, keeping a single row per CDR3 protein. The table shows about 570,000 distinct CDR3 sequences, with 10% to 12% occurring only once. The sample was also linked to a second study, of T cells expressing NK-cell markers. Per that study: 5'RACE template switching with UMIs produced the TCR beta cDNA.

The sample was PBMCs from blood, taken on the day of vaccination. The receptors originated from a man between 45 and 60 years old who received an inactivated influenza vaccine.

The chain is built from TRBV29-1 and TRBJ2-5; TRBD2 agrees at 8 bases. With 6 bases clipped from V and 4 bases from J, the junction kept 7 bases outside the gene matches. CDR1 SQVTM and CDR2 ANQGSEA come from the germline V gene. The CDR3 totals 13 residues. CDR3 residues: CSVPGLDLETQYF. For the CDR3, the DNA is TGCAGCGTCCCGGGACTAGACTTAGAGACCCAGTACTTC.

In this sample, this clonotype turned up a few times. The V call is TRBV27, the J call TRBJ2-1; 12 bases fit TRBD2. This CDR3 has 15 residues. The J segment lost 6 bases and the V segment lost 2 bases, leaving 2 bases of the junction unmatched. Germline V CDR1 and CDR2: MNHEY, SMNVEV (reference sequence). The CDR3 nucleotides read TGTGCCAGCAGTTTACTGACTAGCGGGAGCAATGAGCAGTTCTTC. As protein: CASSLLTSGSNEQFF.

This clonotype has a handful of counts. The chain uses TRBV20-1 and TRBJ2-1; D unclear. Trimming removed 0 bases at V and 0 bases at J, with 9 bases between. CDR1 is DFQATT, CDR2 SNEGSKA, per germline (reference sequence). The CDR3 length is 15 residues. This CDR3 reads CSAREPSISYNEQFF. The CDR3 DNA reads as TGCAGTGCTAGAGAACCTTCCATCTCCTACAATGAGCAGTTCTTC.

The chain recombines TRBV9 with TRBJ2-3; D is undetermined. The CDR3 runs 19 residues. Trimming left V 2 bases short and J 3 bases short, with 25 bases between. The germline V gene encodes CDR1 SGDLS and CDR2 YYNGEE. The chain's CDR3 is CASSVTPLSGGPDTDTQYF. The CDR3, as DNA: TGTGCCAGCAGCGTCACCCCACTATCCGGCGGCCCGGATACAGATACGCAGTATTTT.

This clonotype was observed a few times. The rearrangement uses TRBV2 and TRBJ2-1; 8 bases are a match to TRBD2. Germline values: CDR1 SNHLY, CDR2 FYNNEI. Germline trimming cut 7 bases from V and 6 bases from J; bases unmatched to any gene: 8. There are 14 residues in the CDR3. The CDR3 region is CASIVDRGGNEQFF. CDR3 in DNA: TGTGCCAGCATTGTGGACCGGGGGGGCAATGAGCAGTTCTTC.

This clonotype has ten or more counts. This chain connects TRBV29-1 to TRBJ2-7; 7 bases agree with TRBD1. This CDR3 is built from 15 residues. Trimming removed 5 bases from V and 2 bases from J; junction bases left unmatched: 12. Germline V lookup: CDR1 SQVTM, CDR2 ANQGSEA. The CDR3 bases are TGCAGCGTTCGTGTGCGCACAGGGGAGACCTACGAGCAGTACTTC. This codes for CSVRVRTGETYEQYF.

This clonotype came up a few times. The gene calls are TRBV23-1 and TRBJ2-4; D possibly corresponds to TRBD1 (5 bases). TRBV23-1 falls under the ORF class, with uncertain function. The CDR3 contains 15 residues. V lost 2 bases and J lost 0, with 8 bases in between. The chain's CDR3 is CASSQRGRAKNIQYF. DNA of the CDR3: TGCGCCAGCAGTCAAAGGGGTAGAGCCAAAAACATTCAGTACTTC.

This clonotype was picked up many times. The chain employs TRBV28 and TRBJ1-6; D is perhaps TRBD1 (6 bases). Germline assignment: CDR1 MDHEN and CDR2 SYDVKM. The CDR3 loop spans 13 amino acids. V gave up 9 bases and J gave up 7 bases, with 13 bases separating them. The CDR3 spells CASLDSLNSPLHF. DNA for the CDR3: TGTGCCAGTCTGGACAGCTTGAATTCACCCCTCCACTTT.

A few counts support this clonotype. The J gene is TRBJ2-7, the V gene TRBV30; D uncertain. The CDR3 totals 12 residues. The ends were cut back, 2 bases at V and 0 bases at J, with 5 bases in the middle. Germline CDR1 and CDR2: GTSNPN and SVGIG (reference sequence). The CDR3 sequence: CAWSTLSYEQYF. In DNA, the CDR3 is TGTGCCTGGAGTACGCTCTCCTACGAGCAGTACTTC.

This clonotype has at least ten counts. The chain employs TRBV6-2 or TRBV6-3 and TRBJ2-7; D is undetermined. Trimming shortened V by 4 bases and J by 2 bases, and 15 bases separated the two germline ends. This CDR3 is built from 15 residues. Germline CDR1 and CDR2: MNHEY and SVGEGT. The CDR3 loop is CASSFTDQGAYEQYF. The DNA of the CDR3 is TGTGCCAGCAGTTTCACGGACCAAGGCGCCTACGAGCAGTACTTC.

This clonotype was detected only a few times. The chain combines TRBV20-1 with TRBJ2-7; possible D gene TRBD2, 6 bases. Germline V CDR1 and CDR2: DFQATT, SNEGSKA (reference sequence). V was trimmed by 6 bases and J by 2 bases, leaving 11 bases between them. This CDR3 is built from 12 residues. CDR3 in DNA: TGCAGTGCGACGGGACTCACCTACGAGCAGTACTTC. This sequence encodes CSATGLTYEQYF.

This clonotype showed up just a few times. The genes are TRBV30 and TRBJ1-3; no reliable D call. The germline V gene encodes CDR1 GTSNPN and CDR2 SVGIG (reference sequence). The CDR3 sequence is 15 residues long. Trimming stripped 0 bases from V and 0 bases from J, with 9 bases between. CDR3 amino acids: CAWSVGQYSGNTIYF. In DNA form, the CDR3 reads TGTGCCTGGAGTGTCGGTCAGTACTCTGGAAACACCATATATTTT.

In its sample, this clonotype was seen a few times. V and J are TRBV10-2 and TRBJ1-2; D is unclear. This CDR3 has 13 residues. Trimming removed 4 bases from V and 8 bases from J, with 14 bases in between. Germline V gene sequence: CDR1 WSHSY, CDR2 SAAADI. The CDR3: CASSVPGPQGYTF. The CDR3 nucleotides are TGCGCCAGCAGTGTGCCAGGCCCTCAGGGCTACACCTTC.

This sequence joins TRBV20-1 and TRBJ1-1; 7 bases align to TRBD1. Germline assignment: CDR1 DFQATT and CDR2 SNEGSKA (reference sequence). Trimming removed 1 base from V and 2 bases from J; junction bases left unmatched: 7. CDR3 length: 15 residues. For the CDR3, the DNA is TGCAGTGCTAGAGGTCCATGGACAGGAAACACTGAAGCTTTCTTT. Translated: CSARGPWTGNTEAFF.

The V call is TRBV5-1, the J call TRBJ2-5, with D uncertain. The CDR3 contains 14 residues. Trimming took off 0 bases at V and 3 bases at J, with 9 bases between the two ends. CDR1 is SGHRS, CDR2 YFSETQ, per germline. The CDR3 DNA is TGCGCCAGCAGCTTGGGGAGCCCAGAAGAGACCCAGTACTTC. This codes for CASSLGSPEETQYF.

The genes are TRBV6-5 and TRBJ2-1, with 10 bases fitting TRBD2. The CDR3 covers 17 residues. Germline CDR1 is MNHEY and CDR2 is SVGAGI. The ends lost 1 base at V and 1 base at J; junction bases unmatched: 4. The CDR3 sequence: CASSYLASGSSYNEQFF. The DNA for the CDR3 is TGTGCCAGCAGTTACTTGGCTAGCGGGAGTTCCTACAATGAGCAGTTCTTC.

The sample holds a few counts of this clonotype. The V call is TRBV6-1, the J call TRBJ2-3; D is unclear. Deletions cut 2 bases from V and 2 bases from J, with 5 bases between. In germline, CDR1 is MNHNS, CDR2 SASEGT. This CDR3 region has 13 residues. The CDR3 here is CASSESYTDTQYF. In DNA, the CDR3 is TGTGCCAGCAGTGAAAGTTACACAGATACGCAGTATTTT.

This clonotype was seen a few times. The chain joins TRBV4-3 to TRBJ2-3, with D possibly matching TRBD1 (6 bases). This CDR3 spans 17 amino acids. Germline values: CDR1 LGHNA, CDR2 YSLEER. V dropped 1 base and J dropped 3 bases, with 17 bases sitting between them. As DNA, the CDR3 is TGCGCCAGCAGCCAAGGCCGAGGGCAGGGGCCGACAGATACGCAGTATTTT. Amino acids: CASSQGRGQGPTDTQYF.

This clonotype showed up just once. The chain has TRBV6-5 and TRBJ2-7; TRBD2 aligns across 7 bases. The CDR3 extends over 18 amino acids. Germline CDR1 reads MNHEY; CDR2 reads SVGAGI. J lost 1 base, V lost 2 bases, and 14 bases had no gene match. The CDR3 DNA reads as TGTGCCAGCAGTTACGCGGCTAGCGGTCTAGGGTCGTCCTACGAGCAGTACTTC. This sequence encodes CASSYAASGLGSSYEQYF.

This clonotype was found a few times. The gene calls are TRBV19 and TRBJ2-2; 8 nucleotides agree with TRBD1. J lost 6 bases, V lost 8 bases, and 14 bases had no gene match. The CDR3 covers 16 residues. Germline loops: CDR1 LNHDA, CDR2 SQIVND (reference sequence). The CDR3 nucleotides read TGTGCCAGTGGTGAACCGGGACAGGAAAGGGCCGGGGAGCTGTTTTTT. Translating it yields CASGEPGQERAGELFF.

This clonotype was seen a few times. J is TRBJ2-2 and V is TRBV20-1, with D hard to call. Germline CDR1 DFQATT, CDR2 SNEGSKA (reference sequence). Trimming removed 0 bases from V and 6 bases from J, with 5 bases in between. This CDR3 has 12 residues. CDR3 in amino acids: CSARENSGELFF. In DNA, the CDR3 is TGCAGTGCTAGAGAAAACTCCGGGGAGCTGTTTTTT.

This CDR3 reads CASSLGRTFTTTEAFF. Here the CDR3 DNA reads TGTGCCAGCAGCTTGGGAAGGACATTCACGACCACTGAAGCTTTCTTT. The rearrangement links TRBV5-5 to TRBJ1-1; D possibly corresponds to TRBD1 (5 bases). Per germline, CDR1 SGHKS and CDR2 YYEKEE (reference sequence). The CDR3 has 16 amino acids. V lost 0 bases, J lost 4 bases, and 16 bases lay in between. Full variable domain (missing parts from reference TRBV5-5 and TRBJ1-1): DAGVTQSPTHLIKTRGQQVTLRCSPISGHKSVSWYQQVLGQGPQFIFQYYEKEERGRGNFPDRFSARQFPNYSSELNVNALLLGDSALYLCASSLGRTFTTTEAFFGQGTRLTVV.

CDR3 bases: TGCGCCAGCACCAGTCCCGGGACGAGGGATACGCAGTATTTT. As protein: CASTSPGTRDTQYF. This sequence joins TRBV4-1 and TRBJ2-3; D could derive from TRBD1 or TRBD2 (5 bases each). The ends were cut back, 7 bases at V and 6 bases at J, with 17 bases in the middle. CDR1 MGHRA and CDR2 YSYEKL come from the germline V gene. CDR3 length: 14 residues.

This clonotype has more than one count but fewer than ten. The chain uses TRBV5-1 and TRBJ2-7, with D possibly TRBD2 on 6 matching bases. V lost 2 bases and J lost 0, with 12 bases in between. Germline V gene sequence: CDR1 SGHRS, CDR2 YFSETQ. The CDR3 is 15 amino acids. CDR3 in amino acids: CASSFLGRDSYEQYF. As DNA, the CDR3 is TGCGCCAGCAGCTTCCTGGGGCGGGACTCCTACGAGCAGTACTTC.

This clonotype was seen many times. The V call is TRBV5-1, the J call TRBJ2-7; D uncertain. The length of the CDR3 is 15 residues. From germline, CDR1 is SGHRS and CDR2 YFSETQ. Trimming cost V 0 bases and J 4 bases, with 14 bases left between them. CDR3 nucleotides: TGCGCCAGCAGCTTGGCCCTAGGACCGATTTACGAGCAGTACTTC. It encodes CASSLALGPIYEQYF.

For the CDR3, the DNA is TGTGCCTGGAGCGTTCAAGGGAGGCCTCAGCCCCAGCATTTT. This codes for CAWSVQGRPQPQHF. The chain uses TRBV30 and TRBJ1-5; D is unresolved. There are 14 residues in the CDR3. V was pared by 3 bases and J by 6 bases, with 15 bases between. The V gene's germline CDR1 is GTSNPN and CDR2 SVGIG (reference sequence).

This clonotype has a count of ten or more. This chain uses TRBV15 with TRBJ2-3; tentative D call: TRBD2 (7 bases). This CDR3 has 16 residues. The ends were cut back, 5 bases at V and 2 bases at J, with 17 bases in the middle. CDR1 LNHNV and CDR2 YYDKDF come from the germline V gene (reference sequence). The CDR3 here is CATSVGLTGFTDTQYF. The CDR3 DNA is TGTGCCACCAGCGTGGGACTAACAGGGTTCACAGATACGCAGTATTTT.

In its sample, this clonotype was seen many times. This chain uses TRBV7-2 with TRBJ1-2, with a tentative D call TRBD1 (5 bases). The CDR3 is 13 amino acids. Germline V gives CDR1 SGHTA, CDR2 FQGNSA. Trimming pared 1 base from V and 8 bases from J, leaving 11 bases between. The CDR3 DNA follows: TGTGCCAGCAGCTTAGGGCAGGGAAGGGGCTACACCTTC. Translation gives CASSLGQGRGYTF.

This clonotype was observed a few times. This may come from a read error, since a much larger clone is one base off. This chain uses TRBV12-3 or TRBV12-4 with TRBJ2-4, with no clear D. The CDR3 loop spans 13 amino acids. The germline V and J ends were trimmed by 4 bases and 3 bases, with 7 bases remaining between them. DNA for the CDR3: TGTGCCAGCAGTTGGGTCAACAAAAACATTCAGTACTTC. It specifies CASSWVNKNIQYF.